Below are 22 T cell receptor beta chains sequenced from a single sample in a study of shared clonotypes between healthy human individuals. Assay: immunoSEQ multiplex PCR; the TCRdb copy retains only in-frame clones and omits some. Here the sample spans 700,000 to 950,000 clones, around 96% being singletons. Naive CD8 cells, CD45RO-negative and positively selected for CCR7, excluded terminally differentiated effector memory CD45RA+ cells. The source material was naive CD8+ T cells sorted from blood. The origin of the receptors is a man aged 30-40 years in good health.

This chain links TRBV7-9 with TRBJ2-1; D call uncertain. Germline V gene sequence: CDR1 SEHNR, CDR2 FQNEAQ (reference sequence). This CDR3 comprises 13 residues. V gave up 6 bases and J gave up 8 bases, with 14 bases separating them. The DNA for the CDR3 is TGTGCCAGCAGTCAGTCATCCCTCGATGAGCAGTTCTTC. The encoded protein is CASSQSSLDEQFF.

V usage is TRBV5-1 and J usage is TRBJ2-2; TRBD2 matches 8 bases. Germline V CDR1 and CDR2: SGHRS, YFSETQ. J gave up 5 bases and V 1 base, and 7 bases lay outside the gene matches. The CDR3 runs to 16 residues. Here the CDR3 DNA reads TGCGCCAGCAGCTTGAGGACGGGAGGGCCTACCGGGGAGCTGTTTTTT. Its translation: CASSLRTGGPTGELFF.

The J gene is TRBJ2-7, the V gene TRBV7-2; D might be TRBD1 or TRBD2, each matching 6 bases. There are 13 residues in the CDR3. Germline V CDR1 and CDR2: SGHTA, FQGNSA. Trimming took 2 bases from V and 7 from J, leaving 12 bases between them. CDR3 bases: TGTGCCAGCAGCTTACGACAGGCGGGGGAGCAGTACTTC. Amino acid sequence: CASSLRQAGEQYF. Full variable domain (missing parts from reference TRBV7-2 and TRBJ2-7): GAGVSQSPSNKVTEKGKDVELRCDPISGHTALYWYRQSLGQGLEFLIYFQGNSAPDKSGLPSDRFSAERTGGSVSTLTIQRTQQEDSAVYLCASSLRQAGEQYFGPGTRLTVT.

The gene calls are TRBV27 and TRBJ1-4; D gene unclear. This CDR3 comprises 15 residues. Between the trimmed V and J ends, which lost 0 bases and 6 bases, there was a span of 11 bases. In germline, CDR1 is MNHEY, CDR2 SMNVEV (reference sequence). The CDR3 DNA sequence: TGTGCCAGCAGTTTATCGGGAGCCTCCGATGAAAAACTGTTTTTT. Protein product: CASSLSGASDEKLFF.

The J gene is TRBJ2-7, the V gene TRBV15, with no clear D. V lost 0 bases to trimming and J lost 2 bases, with 8 bases between them. The CDR3 contains 14 residues. The germline gives CDR1 LNHNV, CDR2 YYDKDF (reference sequence). The CDR3 bases are TGTGCCACCAGCAGAGACCTTTACACCTACGAGCAGTACTTC. It is translated as CATSRDLYTYEQYF.

The J gene is TRBJ2-7, the V gene TRBV27; D may match TRBD1 or TRBD2 (5 bases each). The CDR3 spans 15 residues. Deletions cut 0 bases from V and 4 bases from J, with 13 bases between. CDR1 is MNHEY and CDR2 is SMNVEV in the germline V gene (reference sequence). The CDR3 DNA reads TGTGCCAGCAGTTTATCGTGGGACCGCTCTTACGAGCAGTACTTC. Its protein product is CASSLSWDRSYEQYF.

In regard to this clone: The same CDR3 can be traced to other DNA sequences in this sample. The rearrangement links TRBV2 to TRBJ2-2, with D unresolved. The CDR3 extends over 10 amino acids. Germline lookup yields CDR1 SNHLY and CDR2 FYNNEI. V was trimmed by 6 bases and J by 6 bases, leaving 2 bases between them. The chain's CDR3 is CASSPGELFF. CDR3 nucleotide sequence: TGTGCCAGCAGCCCCGGGGAGCTGTTTTTT.

The V call is TRBV12-5, the J call TRBJ1-2; 8 bases match TRBD1. Losses at the gene ends were 0 bases for V and 6 bases for J; bases not matched to a gene: 6. CDR1 and CDR2 (germline): LGHNT, FRNRAP. CDR3 length: 15 amino acids. In DNA form, the CDR3 reads TGTGCTAGTGGTTTGGTGTTGGACAGGGAGGATGGCTACACCTTC. Translating it yields CASGLVLDREDGYTF.

The gene calls are TRBV13 and TRBJ2-1; 7 nucleotides align to TRBD2. This CDR3 has 15 amino acids. Germline assignment: CDR1 PRHDT and CDR2 FYEKMQ (reference sequence). V lost 6 bases, J lost 8 bases, and 13 bases stayed unmatched. CDR3 DNA: TGTGCCAGCAGTGAGTCGGGAGGCCCTGAGGATGAGCAGTTCTTC. Amino acids: CASSESGGPEDEQFF.

Turning to this clone: Other DNA sequences in this sample translate to the same CDR3. The rearrangement joins TRBV7-9 to TRBJ2-6; D is ambiguous. CDR3 length equals 14 residues. CDR1 and CDR2 (germline): SEHNR, FQNEAQ (reference sequence). Deletions cut 2 bases from V and 1 base from J, with 3 bases between. CDR3 nucleotides: TGTGCCAGCAGCTTAAATTCTGGGGCCAACGTCCTGACTTTC. It translates to CASSLNSGANVLTF.

The V and J genes are TRBV7-6 and TRBJ2-5, with TRBD1 matching over 10 bases. This CDR3 region has 15 residues. Looked up from germline, CDR1 is SGHVS and CDR2 is FNYEAQ. The ends lost 8 bases at V and 4 bases at J; junction bases unmatched: 10. The CDR3 DNA follows: TGTGCCAGCCGTCCGGGGACAGGGGCCAGAGAGACCCAGTACTTC. Its protein is CASRPGTGARETQYF.

J is TRBJ2-1 and V is TRBV5-8, with 10 bases matching TRBD1. Germline values: CDR1 SGHTS, CDR2 YDEGEE. With V trimmed by 0 bases and J by 0 bases, 3 bases remained unmatched. This CDR3 spans 17 amino acids. The CDR3 coding sequence is TGTGCCAGCAGCTTGGCGGGACAGGGGAGCTCCTACAATGAGCAGTTCTTC. This translates into CASSLAGQGSSYNEQFF.

V usage is TRBV10-2 and J usage is TRBJ2-7, with D uncertain. The CDR3 consists of 15 residues. Germline V gene sequence: CDR1 WSHSY, CDR2 SAAADI. V was trimmed by 2 bases and J by 0 bases, leaving 11 bases between them. As DNA, the CDR3 is TGCGCCAGCAGTGAGGGCAGACCGTACTCCTACGAGCAGTACTTC. It specifies CASSEGRPYSYEQYF.

The chain employs TRBV6-6 and TRBJ1-2; tentatively, D is TRBD1 (5 bases). The V gene's germline CDR1 is MNHNY and CDR2 SVGAGI (reference sequence). This CDR3 has 13 residues. V shed 5 bases and J shed 7 bases, with 14 bases lying between them. The CDR3 spells CASSPGTFTGYTF. In DNA form, the CDR3 reads TGTGCCAGCAGTCCCGGGACCTTTACTGGCTACACCTTC.

V is TRBV7-9 and J is TRBJ1-2; D may be TRBD1 (5 bases). This CDR3 region has 14 residues. Per the germline V gene, CDR1 is SEHNR and CDR2 is FQNEAQ (reference sequence). V lost 4 bases, J lost 5 bases, and 14 bases lay in between. As DNA, the CDR3 is TGTGCCAGCAGCTCCTCTGGGGGAAGGTATGGCTACACCTTC. It translates to CASSSSGGRYGYTF.

This clone was seen a few times. The chain couples TRBV10-2 to TRBJ2-7, with TRBD2 as a possible D gene (6 bases). The germline V and J ends were trimmed by 1 base and 0 bases, with 13 bases remaining between them. The CDR3 sequence is 16 residues long. CDR1 is WSHSY, CDR2 SAAADI, per germline. The CDR3 DNA sequence: TGCGCCAGCAGTGAGTGGGGTAGCGGATACTCCTACGAGCAGTACTTC. Residues: CASSEWGSGYSYEQYF.

A single count supports this clone. The chain couples TRBV6-5 to TRBJ2-7; D remains ambiguous. V lost 8 bases and J 1 base, leaving 9 bases between the germline ends. Germline lookup yields CDR1 MNHEY and CDR2 SVGAGI. CDR3 length: 12 residues. Written as DNA, the CDR3 is TGTGCCAGCTTCGACGGATCCTACGAGCAGTACTTC. Its protein product is CASFDGSYEQYF.

The chain joins TRBV7-8 to TRBJ2-1; 10 nucleotides line up with TRBD2. The germline V gene has CDR1 SGHVS and CDR2 FQNEAQ. The CDR3 totals 19 residues. The V and J ends lost 4 bases and 0 bases, in that order; junction bases with no gene match: 12. The CDR3 coding sequence is TGTGCCAGCAGCTCCAGGGTAGCGGGAGGCACTCACTCCTACAATGAGCAGTTCTTC. It specifies CASSSRVAGGTHSYNEQFF.

The CDR3 reads CASSTQGLGRETQYF. CDR3 DNA sequence: TGTGCCAGCAGCACCCAGGGCCTCGGGCGTGAGACCCAGTACTTC. This chain uses TRBV7-3 with TRBJ2-5; D might be TRBD1 (5 bases). V was shortened by 5 bases and J by 5 bases, with 18 bases between the two germline ends. Germline V gene lookup returns CDR1 SGHTA and CDR2 FQGTGA. This CDR3 region has 15 residues.

This clone was observed once. The chain recombines TRBV5-5 with TRBJ2-2; 11 positions match TRBD2. Unmatched junction bases numbered 9, after V lost 0 bases and J lost 8 bases. Germline V lookup: CDR1 SGHKS, CDR2 YYEKEE (reference sequence). CDR3 length equals 17 residues. Here the CDR3 reads CASSLAGTSGPWGELFF. The CDR3 DNA follows: TGTGCCAGCAGCTTGGCCGGGACTAGCGGCCCTTGGGGGGAGCTGTTTTTT.

CDR3 nucleotide sequence: TGTGCCAGCAGCAACGGACAGGGGGCCCCGCGGCGGGAGACCCAGTACTTC. Encoded protein: CASSNGQGAPRRETQYF. The chain employs TRBV11-2 and TRBJ2-5; 11 bases are shared with TRBD1. From germline, CDR1 is SGHAT and CDR2 FQNNGV. This CDR3 region has 17 residues. V lost 5 bases and J lost 5; bases outside the gene matches: 13.

This clone was picked up one time. V gene TRBV5-8 combines with J gene TRBJ2-7; 9 bases are shared with TRBD1. This CDR3 is 15 amino acids long. From germline, CDR1 is SGHTS and CDR2 YDEGEE. Losses at the gene ends were 4 bases for V and 3 bases for J; bases not matched to a gene: 8. The CDR3 DNA is TGTGCCAGCAGCCTAGGACAGGGGACCTTCTACGAGCAGTACTTC. Amino acid sequence: CASSLGQGTFYEQYF.